Below, 27 T cell receptor beta chains from the same sample are listed, as sequenced in a study of cytomegalovirus exposure and HLA in healthy donors (dated by TCRdb to between 2016 and 2019). Library generation was performed with the immunoSEQ multiplex PCR assay. For the multiplex PCR, a mixture combining 60 forward primers for TCR Vbeta segments and 13 reverse primers for TCR Jbeta segments was used. This immuneACCESS table, as held by TCRdb, lists in-frame sequences with V and J called but not all clones. Of the missing ones, under half trace to an unresolved V gene in checked studies; the others have no known cause. In all, the sample holds some 110,000 clones, and about 81% of those were seen once. In total, the top ten clones hold approximately 1% of the sample. The specimen sequenced was PBMCs. These receptor sequences come from a woman aged 25 to 45 in good health and CMV-seronegative.

This chain links TRBV7-3 with TRBJ1-2; 8 nucleotides align to TRBD1. The CDR3 runs to 13 residues. Trimming cost V 5 bases and J 7 bases; bases outside gene matches: 6. Germline-derived CDR1 and CDR2 are SGHTA and FQGTGA. The CDR3 here is CASSTQQGVGYTF. The CDR3 DNA reads TGTGCCAGCAGCACTCAACAGGGGGTTGGCTACACCTTC.

The chain employs TRBV19 and TRBJ1-6; a weak D match, TRBD1 (5 bases). V was clipped by 1 base and J by 2 bases, with 12 bases between them. The CDR3 has 17 residues. Germline lookup yields CDR1 LNHDA and CDR2 SQIVND (reference sequence). This chain's CDR3 is CASSIGSRATYNSPLHF. The CDR3 nucleotides read TGTGCCAGTAGTATAGGATCCAGGGCAACCTATAATTCACCCCTCCACTTT.

The V call is TRBV18, the J call TRBJ2-1, with D hard to call. Trimming took off 1 base at V and 2 bases at J, with 9 bases between the two ends. The CDR3 consists of 15 residues. The germline V gene encodes CDR1 KGHSH and CDR2 LQKENI. The CDR3 DNA follows: TGTGCCAGCTCACCACTTGCGGCTACCTACAATGAGCAGTTCTTC. Amino acid sequence: CASSPLAATYNEQFF.

The chain carries TRBV7-2 and TRBJ2-7, with 10 positions matching TRBD1. This CDR3 comprises 15 residues. V shed 5 bases, J shed 3 bases, and the junction held 7 bases outside the gene matches. CDR1 and CDR2 from the germline V gene are SGHTA and FQGNSA. CDR3 coding DNA: TGTGCCAGCAGCCATCCGGGACAGGGGAACTACGAGCAGTACTTC. Translating it yields CASSHPGQGNYEQYF.

The chain has TRBV11-2 and TRBJ2-5, with D possibly matching TRBD2 (6 bases). Germline V gene data show CDR1 as SGHAT and CDR2 as FQNNGV. Between the trimmed V and J ends, which lost 3 bases and 1 base, there was a span of 12 bases. This CDR3 spans 15 amino acids. The CDR3 spells CASSFFAGLQETQYF. The CDR3, as DNA: TGTGCCAGCAGCTTTTTCGCGGGACTCCAAGAGACCCAGTACTTC.

J is TRBJ2-6 and V is TRBV5-1; D possibly corresponds to TRBD2 (6 bases). V shed 4 bases and J shed 3 bases, with 20 bases lying between them. This CDR3 region has 18 residues. CDR1 SGHRS and CDR2 YFSETQ come from the germline V gene. CDR3 sequence: CASSRQGAGNSGANVLTF. The CDR3 bases are TGCGCCAGCAGCCGTCAGGGAGCGGGTAATAGTGGGGCCAACGTCCTGACTTTC.

The chain employs TRBV29-1 and TRBJ2-2, with no clear D. The CDR3 is 14 amino acids. Germline lookup yields CDR1 SQVTM and CDR2 ANQGSEA. The ends were cut back, 2 bases at V and 6 bases at J, with 13 bases in the middle. The CDR3 sequence: CSVELLESPGELFF. The CDR3 DNA reads TGCAGCGTTGAATTATTAGAGAGTCCCGGGGAGCTGTTTTTT.

Remarks on this clone: The junction and the germline gene differ at one end; a read error may be behind it. The rearrangement joins TRBV7-9 to TRBJ2-7; 7 nucleotides line up with TRBD1. Per germline, CDR1 SEHNR and CDR2 FQNEAQ (reference sequence). This CDR3 region has 16 residues. Here the CDR3 DNA reads TGTTCCAGCAGCGACGAAGGGGGCGAACACTCGGCCGAGCAGTACTTC. Translation gives CSSSDEGGEHSAEQYF.

The CDR3 DNA reads as TGTGCCAGCAGTCCAGACACAGATACGCAGTATTTT. This sequence encodes CASSPDTDTQYF. The V gene is TRBV27, the J gene TRBJ2-3; no firm D call. Germline values: CDR1 MNHEY, CDR2 SMNVEV (reference sequence). The germline V and J ends were trimmed by 5 bases and 2 bases, with 5 bases remaining between them. This CDR3 is 12 amino acids long.

The V gene is TRBV5-1, the J gene TRBJ2-2; D not resolved. Trimming removed 4 bases at V and 3 bases at J, with 4 bases between. The CDR3 has 12 amino acids. Per germline, CDR1 SGHRS and CDR2 YFSETQ. As DNA, the CDR3 is TGCGCCAGCAGCCTCGACACCGGGGAGCTGTTTTTT. It is translated as CASSLDTGELFF.

V usage is TRBV10-1 and J usage is TRBJ2-3, with a weak D call TRBD2 (6 bases). V was shortened by 2 bases and J by 0 bases, with 18 bases between the two germline ends. Germline V gives CDR1 WNHNN, CDR2 SYGVQD (reference sequence). CDR3 length: 18 amino acids. The chain's CDR3 is CASSEEPQTRSSTDTQYF. DNA for the CDR3: TGCGCCAGCAGTGAGGAACCGCAGACTAGGTCTAGCACAGATACGCAGTATTTT.

DNA of the CDR3: TGTGCCAGCAGCTTGCCTGGTAGCGGGAGTAGTGATACGCAGTATTTT. Protein sequence: CASSLPGSGSSDTQYF. This chain joins TRBV5-8 and TRBJ2-3, with TRBD2 matching over 9 bases. CDR3 length: 16 residues. V trimming: 1 base; J trimming: 6 bases; junction bases outside the gene matches: 9. Looked up from germline, CDR1 is SGHTS and CDR2 is YDEGEE.

The chain is built from TRBV18 and TRBJ2-2; D is possibly TRBD2 (5 bases). The CDR3 contains 18 residues. The V end lost 2 bases, the J end lost 4 bases, and 20 bases lay between the germline ends. Germline CDR1 and CDR2: KGHSH and LQKENI. The CDR3 coding sequence is TGTGCCAGCTCACCAAAACCTGTCTCGGGGAGTTCCACCGGGGAGCTGTTTTTT. Protein product: CASSPKPVSGSSTGELFF.

The chain recombines TRBV7-9 with TRBJ2-2; 11 nucleotides match TRBD2. V dropped 2 bases and J dropped 4; count of bases not matched to a gene: 0. There are 15 residues in the CDR3. CDR1 is SEHNR and CDR2 is FQNEAQ in the germline V gene (reference sequence). DNA of the CDR3: TGTGCCAGCAGCTTAACTAGCGGGAGCACCGGGGAGCTGTTTTTT. Its protein product is CASSLTSGSTGELFF. Drawing the rest from reference TRBV7-9 and TRBJ2-2, the complete variable domain is DTGVSQNPRHKITKRGQNVTFRCDPISEHNRLYWYRQTLGQGPEFLTYFQNEAQLEKSRLLSDRFSAERPKGSFSTLEIQRTEQGDSAMYLCASSLTSGSTGELFFGEGSRLTVL.

The chain combines TRBV4-3 with TRBJ2-1, with 11 bases that match TRBD2. The CDR3 is made up of 15 amino acids. Germline V gene sequence: CDR1 LGHNA, CDR2 YSLEER. Trimming took 3 bases from V and 5 from J; bases not matched to a gene: 3. The chain's CDR3 is CASSHLAGGNNEQFF. The CDR3 DNA sequence: TGCGCCAGCAGCCACTTAGCGGGAGGGAACAATGAGCAGTTCTTC.

This clone occurred once. The CDR3 loop reads CASSQDLSRSNSGYTF. The CDR3 DNA reads as TGTGCCAGCAGCCAAGATCTGTCCCGATCAAACTCCGGCTACACCTTC. This chain joins TRBV4-2 and TRBJ1-2; D is uncertain. Germline values: CDR1 LGHNA, CDR2 YNFKEQ. V was pared by 0 bases and J by 8 bases, with 19 bases between. CDR3 size: 16 residues.

The chain links TRBV6-5 to TRBJ2-2, with 7 bases aligning to TRBD1. The CDR3 covers 14 residues. Germline V lookup: CDR1 MNHEY, CDR2 SVGAGI. Germline trimming cut 7 bases from V and 4 bases from J; bases unmatched to any gene: 6. CDR3 coding DNA: TGTGCCAGCACCGACAGGGTTCTCACCGGGGAGCTGTTTTTT. Protein product: CASTDRVLTGELFF.

The V call is TRBV5-6, the J call TRBJ1-2; TRBD1 might be the D (5 bases). Deletions cut 5 bases from V and 4 bases from J, with 18 bases between. Germline assignment: CDR1 SGHDT and CDR2 YYEEEE. CDR3 length equals 15 residues. CDR3 sequence: CASRMEGGALYGYTF. Here the CDR3 DNA reads TGTGCCAGCAGGATGGAGGGTGGGGCCCTCTATGGCTACACCTTC.

The genes are TRBV7-2 and TRBJ2-3; a possible D gene is TRBD2 (5 bases). This CDR3 spans 14 amino acids. The V gene's germline CDR1 is SGHTA and CDR2 FQGNSA. V was clipped by 3 bases and J by 5 bases, with 12 bases between them. CDR3 coding DNA: TGTGCCAGCAGCTTGAGGGAGATGGGAGATACGCAGTATTTT. Its translation is CASSLREMGDTQYF. Together with reference TRBV7-2 and TRBJ2-3, the CDR3 gives the full variable domain: GAGVSQSPSNKVTEKGKDVELRCDPISGHTALYWYRQSLGQGLEFLIYFQGNSAPDKSGLPSDRFSAERTGGSVSTLTIQRTQQEDSAVYLCASSLREMGDTQYFGPGTRLTVL.

The rearrangement joins TRBV27 to TRBJ2-2; 7 bases match TRBD2. Germline CDR1 and CDR2: MNHEY and SMNVEV (reference sequence). CDR3 length: 17 residues. Germline trimming cut 6 bases from V and 5 bases from J; bases unmatched to any gene: 15. The CDR3, as DNA: TGTGCCAGCAGATCCTCGACGGGGGGAATTCGGACCGGGGAGCTGTTTTTT. It translates to CASRSSTGGIRTGELFF.

The chain is built from TRBV11-3 and TRBJ1-6; D gene uncertain. CDR1 and CDR2 (germline): SGHNT, YENEEA. Trimming stripped 0 bases from V and 7 bases from J, with 7 bases between. There are 14 residues in the CDR3. CDR3 nucleotides: TGTGCCAGCAGCTTAGATTGGCTGAATTCACCCCTCCACTTT. This codes for CASSLDWLNSPLHF.

The rearrangement links TRBV6-1 to TRBJ2-1, with TRBD2 matching over 10 bases. Per the germline V gene, CDR1 is MNHNS and CDR2 is SASEGT. The CDR3 consists of 15 residues. V trimming: 7 bases; J trimming: 6 bases; junction bases outside the gene matches: 9. The CDR3 DNA sequence: TGTGCCAGCATTCCCGGGACTAGCGATTCCAATGAGCAGTTCTTC. Its protein product is CASIPGTSDSNEQFF.

The rearrangement links TRBV6-1 to TRBJ2-1, with no clear D. Trimming shortened V by 2 bases and J by 8 bases, and 19 bases separated the two germline ends. CDR1 is MNHNS and CDR2 is SASEGT in the germline V gene. CDR3 length equals 16 residues. CDR3: CASSENYRSRPDEQFF. As DNA, the CDR3 is TGTGCCAGCAGTGAAAACTATAGGTCCCGGCCGGATGAGCAGTTCTTC.

As DNA, the CDR3 is TGTGCCAGCAGCACCCGAGGGACAGGGGGCGCGGCGTCCTACGAGCAGTACTTC. Protein sequence: CASSTRGTGGAASYEQYF. The chain employs TRBV7-2 and TRBJ2-7; 12 nucleotides line up with TRBD1. This CDR3 has 18 residues. The V gene's germline CDR1 is SGHTA and CDR2 FQGNSA. V was clipped by 5 bases and J by 1 base; unmatched bases: 12.

This chain joins TRBV18 and TRBJ1-5, with D unclear. Between the trimmed V and J ends, which lost 6 bases and 6 bases, there was a span of 15 bases. The CDR3 runs 14 residues. CDR1 and CDR2 (germline): KGHSH, LQKENI. As DNA, the CDR3 is TGTGCCAGCTCCCGGGGTCCTTGGGGTCAGCCCCAGCATTTT. This encodes CASSRGPWGQPQHF.

This clone was observed a few times. The rearrangement joins TRBV11-2 to TRBJ1-6; D gene unclear. Germline CDR1 is SGHAT and CDR2 is FQNNGV. V dropped 2 bases and J dropped 8 bases, with 13 bases sitting between them. There are 15 residues in the CDR3. CDR3 nucleotide sequence: TGTGCCAGCAGCTTACATGGCAGGCGGGATTCACCCCTCCACTTT. It yields the protein CASSLHGRRDSPLHF.

The CDR3 loop reads CASSGQDTDTQYF. The DNA for the CDR3 is TGTGCCAGCTCTGGGCAGGACACAGATACGCAGTATTTT. The chain combines TRBV18 with TRBJ2-3; D remains unclear. Germline assignment: CDR1 KGHSH and CDR2 LQKENI. This CDR3 contains 13 residues. V was shortened by 6 bases and J by 2 bases, with 9 bases between the two germline ends.